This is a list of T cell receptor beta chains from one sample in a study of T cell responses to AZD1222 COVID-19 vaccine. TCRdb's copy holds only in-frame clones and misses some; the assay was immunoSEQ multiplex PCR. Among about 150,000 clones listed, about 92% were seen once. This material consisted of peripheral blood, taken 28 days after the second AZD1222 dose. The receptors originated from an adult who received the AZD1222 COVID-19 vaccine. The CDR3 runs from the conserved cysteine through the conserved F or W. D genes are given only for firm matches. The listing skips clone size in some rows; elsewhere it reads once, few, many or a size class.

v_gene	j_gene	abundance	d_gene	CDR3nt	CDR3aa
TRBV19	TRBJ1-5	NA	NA	TGTGCCAGTAGTATAGAGGGGAAGGGAATTCAGCCCCAGCATTTT	CASSIEGKGIQPQHF
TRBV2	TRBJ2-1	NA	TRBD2	TGTGCCAGCAGCCCCCTGGAAGGGGAGGGTGAGCAGTTCTTC	CASSPLEGEGEQFF
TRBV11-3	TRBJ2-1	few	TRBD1	TGTGCCAGCAGCTTAGGGACAGGGATTAATGAGCAGTTCTTC	CASSLGTGINEQFF
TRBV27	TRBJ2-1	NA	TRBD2	TGTGCCAGCAGGACTAGCTCAAACTCCTACAATGAGCAGTTCTTC	CASRTSSNSYNEQFF
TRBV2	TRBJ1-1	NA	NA	TGTGCCAGCAGACGGACCGGGACTGAAGCTTTCTTT	CASRRTGTEAFF
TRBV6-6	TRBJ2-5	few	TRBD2	TGTGCCAGCAGTTACTCGACCGGGAGGGGCGCGACCCAGTACTTC	CASSYSTGRGATQYF
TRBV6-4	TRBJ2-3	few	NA	TGTGCCAGCAGTGAGGCGGGCTACGCAAGCACAGATACGCAGTATTTT	CASSEAGYASTDTQYF
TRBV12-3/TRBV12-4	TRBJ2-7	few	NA	TGTGCCAGCAGCTCCCTCTGGGGTTACGAGCAGTACTTC	CASSSLWGYEQYF
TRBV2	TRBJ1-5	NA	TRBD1	TGTGCCAGCAGTGAGGTTGCCGGGACAGGGGCAAATCAGCCCCAGCATTTT	CASSEVAGTGANQPQHF
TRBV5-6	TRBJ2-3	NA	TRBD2	TGTGCCAGCAGCTTGGAACTAGCGGGGGGCACAGATACGCAGTATTTT	CASSLELAGGTDTQYF
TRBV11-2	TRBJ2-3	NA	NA	TGTGCCAGCAGCTCCAAGGGGCCTTTAAACACAGATACGCAGTATTTT	CASSSKGPLNTDTQYF
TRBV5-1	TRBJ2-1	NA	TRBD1	TGCGCCAGCAGCTCGGGACAGTCCAATGAGCAGTTCTTC	CASSSGQSNEQFF
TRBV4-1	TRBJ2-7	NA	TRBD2	TGCGCCAGCAGCCCCGCAGCGGGGGGCTACGAGCAGTACTTC	CASSPAAGGYEQYF
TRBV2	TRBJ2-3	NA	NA	TGTGCCAGCAAAGGCAACCCTAGCACAGATACGCAGTATTTT	CASKGNPSTDTQYF
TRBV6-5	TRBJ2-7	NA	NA	TGTGCCAGCAGTAACCGGGGCCGAGGGGCCTACGAGCAGTACTTC	CASSNRGRGAYEQYF
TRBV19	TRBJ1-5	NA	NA	TGTGCCAGTATGGTCGGATATAGCAATCAGCCCCAGCATTTT	CASMVGYSNQPQHF
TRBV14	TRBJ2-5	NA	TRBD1	TGTGCCAGCAGCCCGACAGGGGAAGAGACCCAGTACTTC	CASSPTGEETQYF
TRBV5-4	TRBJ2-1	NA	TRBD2	TGTGCCAGCAGCTTGCCCCTAGCGGGAGGGCCTGGGGATGAGCAGTTCTTC	CASSLPLAGGPGDEQFF
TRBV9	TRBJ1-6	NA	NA	TGTGCCAGCAGCGCCGGGACGGCTTATAATTCACCCCTCCACTTT	CASSAGTAYNSPLHF
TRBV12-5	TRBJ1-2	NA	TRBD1	TGTGCTAGTGGTTTGGACGGGACAGGAGAAAGCTACACCTTC	CASGLDGTGESYTF
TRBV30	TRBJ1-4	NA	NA	TGTGCCTGGAGTTACGAGGCAACTAATGAAAAACTGTTTTTT	CAWSYEATNEKLFF
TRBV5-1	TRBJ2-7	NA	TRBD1	TGCGCCAGCAGCTCCGGGACAGGGGTATCTCACGAGCAGTACTTC	CASSSGTGVSHEQYF
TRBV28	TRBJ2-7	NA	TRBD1	TGTGCCAGCAGTTTGGCTGGGACAGGGGGTCACGAGCAGTACTTC	CASSLAGTGGHEQYF
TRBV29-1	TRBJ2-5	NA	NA	TGCAGCCTCTTGGGGGTTCAAGAGACCCAGTACTTC	CSLLGVQETQYF
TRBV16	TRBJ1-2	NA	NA	TGTGCCAGCAGCTTTTCGACAGAAAACTATGGCTACACCTTC	CASSFSTENYGYTF
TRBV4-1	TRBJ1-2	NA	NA	TGCGCCAGCAGCCAACCCCTCCACAGGGAGGCCGAGGATGGCTACACCTTC	CASSQPLHREAEDGYTF
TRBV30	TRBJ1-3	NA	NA	TGTGCCTGGAGCAGGGTAGGAGGAAACACCATATATTTT	CAWSRVGGNTIYF
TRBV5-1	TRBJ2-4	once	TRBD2	TGCGCCAGCAGCCTTACCGGGACTAGCGGGAGCTACGGAGCCAAAAACATTCAGTACTTC	CASSLTGTSGSYGAKNIQYF
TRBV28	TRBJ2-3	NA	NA	TGTGCCAGCAGTTTAATTAGGGGAATCACAGATACGCAGTATTTT	CASSLIRGITDTQYF
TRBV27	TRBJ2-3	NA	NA	TGTGCCAGCAGTTTATCGAGGGGTAGCACAGATACGCAGTATTTT	CASSLSRGSTDTQYF
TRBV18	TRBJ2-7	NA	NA	TGTGCCAGCTCACCATTCGGGACGCAGAGCTCCTACGAGCAGTACTTC	CASSPFGTQSSYEQYF
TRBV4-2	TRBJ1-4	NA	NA	TGTGCCAGCAGCCAAGACAGGGGAATTGCAACTAATGAAAAACTGTTTTTT	CASSQDRGIATNEKLFF
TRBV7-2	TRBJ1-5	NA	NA	TGTGCCAGCAGCCAATACGACAGCAGCAATCAGCCCCAGCATTTT	CASSQYDSSNQPQHF
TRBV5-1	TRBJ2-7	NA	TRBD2	TGCGCCAGCAGGGTCGGGACTAGCTCCTACGAGCAGTACTTC	CASRVGTSSYEQYF
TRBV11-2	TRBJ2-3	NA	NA	TGTGCCAGCAGCTTGCCCGGCACAGATACGCAGTATTTT	CASSLPGTDTQYF